The 18 T cell receptor beta chains below come from one sample, sequenced in a study of blood T cell repertoires in COVID-19. TCRdb's copy holds only in-frame clones and misses some; the assay was immunoSEQ multiplex PCR. Of around 120,000 clones listed, around 90% were seen once; the top ten hold 3.8%. Sequencing used peripheral blood. The receptor source for this set is a woman aged 55-70 years with COVID-19, enrolled during active disease.

This chain links TRBV9 with TRBJ2-2; 10 nucleotides line up with TRBD2. Trimming at V came to 0 bases and at J to 5 bases, leaving 7 bases not matched to a gene. Germline V gene sequence: CDR1 SGDLS, CDR2 YYNGEE. The CDR3 has 17 residues. CDR3 sequence reads: CASSVAAGGPRTGELFF. The CDR3 nucleotides are TGTGCCAGCAGCGTAGCAGCGGGGGGGCCGAGGACCGGGGAGCTGTTTTTT.

The genes are TRBV30 and TRBJ2-7; 9 nucleotides agree with TRBD1. Germline CDR1 is GTSNPN and CDR2 is SVGIG (reference sequence). V lost 0 bases, J lost 6 bases, and 6 bases stayed unmatched. This CDR3 contains 14 residues. In DNA, the CDR3 is TGTGCCTGGAGTGTAACGGGACAGGGAGGCGAGCAGTACTTC. It translates to CAWSVTGQGGEQYF.

Written as DNA, the CDR3 is TGTGCCAGCAGCGTAGGGACTACTGGGGAGCAGTACTTC. Residues: CASSVGTTGEQYF. The V call is TRBV9, the J call TRBJ2-7; tentative D call: TRBD2 (6 bases). The germline V gene encodes CDR1 SGDLS and CDR2 YYNGEE. Between the trimmed V and J ends, which lost 0 bases and 7 bases, there was a span of 11 bases. The CDR3 extends over 13 amino acids.

The chain has TRBV28 and TRBJ1-3; D ambiguous. Trimming left V 5 bases short and J 4 bases short, with 12 bases between. CDR3 length equals 14 residues. From germline, CDR1 is MDHEN and CDR2 SYDVKM. The CDR3 spells CASSTPGRGNTIYF. Here the CDR3 DNA reads TGTGCCAGCAGTACCCCGGGGAGGGGAAACACCATATATTTT.

The chain uses TRBV6-2 or TRBV6-3 and TRBJ2-5, with D unclear. Germline CDR1 reads MNHEY; CDR2 reads SVGEGT. The CDR3 covers 16 residues. V was shortened by 0 bases and J by 5 bases, with 16 bases between the two germline ends. DNA of the CDR3: TGTGCCAGCAGTTACTCGAATCGGGTACTTTGGGAGACCCAGTACTTC. Its translation is CASSYSNRVLWETQYF.

The chain recombines TRBV19 with TRBJ1-2; maybe TRBD1 (6 bases). CDR1 is LNHDA, CDR2 SQIVND, per germline (reference sequence). The CDR3 extends over 13 amino acids. Deletions cut 5 bases from V and 7 bases from J, with 14 bases between. The CDR3 nucleotides read TGTGCCAGTAGTCCGAACAGGGAAGGTGGCTACACCTTC. Translation: CASSPNREGGYTF.

The chain carries TRBV9 and TRBJ2-7, with D tentatively TRBD1 (5 bases). The V gene's germline CDR1 is SGDLS and CDR2 YYNGEE. The ends were cut back, 0 bases at V and 3 bases at J, with 10 bases in the middle. CDR3 size: 14 residues. The CDR3 is CASSVGQGNYEQYF. The CDR3 region has the DNA TGTGCCAGCAGCGTAGGTCAGGGTAACTACGAGCAGTACTTC.

This clone was counted a few times. The V and J genes are TRBV5-1 and TRBJ1-3; TRBD1 aligns across 7 bases. From germline, CDR1 is SGHRS and CDR2 YFSETQ. CDR3 size: 16 residues. V dropped 4 bases and J dropped 1; count of bases not matched to a gene: 8. CDR3 region: CASSAWTGNSGNTIYF. Written as DNA, the CDR3 is TGCGCCAGCAGCGCATGGACAGGCAATTCTGGAAACACCATATATTTT.

This chain uses TRBV19 with TRBJ1-4; D is perhaps TRBD1 (6 bases). With 0 bases removed from V and 8 bases from J, the gap between germline ends came to 7 bases. The CDR3 has 13 residues. Germline CDR1 reads LNHDA; CDR2 reads SQIVND (reference sequence). CDR3 protein: CASSIDRGEKLFF. In DNA form, the CDR3 reads TGTGCCAGTAGTATAGACAGGGGAGAAAAACTGTTTTTT.

The chain carries TRBV6-5 and TRBJ2-7; the match to TRBD1 covers 7 bases. Unmatched junction bases numbered 10, after V lost 5 bases and J lost 3 bases. Germline CDR1 and CDR2: MNHEY and SVGAGI. The CDR3 extends over 15 amino acids. The CDR3 loop is CASSRPGDSLYEQYF. CDR3 nucleotides: TGTGCCAGCAGTCGCCCAGGGGACAGCCTCTACGAGCAGTACTTC.

DNA for the CDR3: TGCAGCGCCGCCGGGACCTACAATGAGCAGTTCTTC. It specifies CSAAGTYNEQFF. This chain links TRBV29-1 with TRBJ2-1, with D tentatively TRBD2 (5 bases). The germline V and J ends were trimmed by 7 bases and 2 bases, with 9 bases remaining between them. This CDR3 region has 12 residues. The V gene's germline CDR1 is SQVTM and CDR2 ANQGSEA.

This clone occurred once. The chain joins TRBV4-2 to TRBJ2-1; D unresolved. Trimming took 0 bases from V and 4 from J, leaving 16 bases between them. This CDR3 has 17 residues. CDR1 is LGHNA and CDR2 is YNFKEQ in the germline V gene. The CDR3 loop is CASSQETQRSLYNEQFF. For the CDR3, the DNA is TGTGCCAGCAGCCAAGAAACCCAAAGGAGCCTTTACAATGAGCAGTTCTTC.

This chain links TRBV2 with TRBJ2-5, with D perhaps TRBD2 (5 bases). Trimming pared 7 bases from V and 9 bases from J, leaving 12 bases between. Germline CDR1 SNHLY, CDR2 FYNNEI. The CDR3 consists of 11 residues. CDR3 DNA sequence: TGTGCCAGCACACTAGAGGAGTCCCAGTACTTC. This gives the protein CASTLEESQYF.

The rearrangement joins TRBV7-2 to TRBJ2-1; 7 bases fit TRBD1. CDR1 is SGHTA and CDR2 is FQGNSA in the germline V gene. Losses at the gene ends were 4 bases for V and 2 bases for J; bases not matched to a gene: 5. This CDR3 comprises 15 residues. CDR3: CASSSDRVTYNEQFF. Written as DNA, the CDR3 is TGTGCCAGCAGCTCCGACAGGGTAACCTACAATGAGCAGTTCTTC.

This chain uses TRBV19 with TRBJ2-3, with 15 bases identical to TRBD2. V lost 4 bases to trimming and J lost 4 bases; unmatched junction nucleotides: 6. CDR1 and CDR2 (germline): LNHDA, SQIVND (reference sequence). The CDR3 totals 17 residues. CDR3 sequence reads: CASSTPGLAGGADTQYF. The CDR3 nucleotides are TGTGCCAGTAGTACGCCGGGACTAGCGGGGGGTGCAGATACGCAGTATTTT.

The J gene is TRBJ2-5, the V gene TRBV3-1 (or the pseudogene TRBV3-2), with D perhaps TRBD2 (5 bases). V was clipped by 4 bases and J by 5 bases, with 20 bases between them. Per the germline V gene, CDR1 is LGHDT and CDR2 is YNNKEL (reference sequence). This CDR3 comprises 16 residues. The CDR3 coding sequence is TGTGCCAGCAGCCGAACGGACTCACACCGCGGGGAGACCCAGTACTTC. It is translated as CASSRTDSHRGETQYF.

The chain joins TRBV10-3 to TRBJ1-5, with D possibly TRBD1 on 6 matching bases. This CDR3 spans 14 amino acids. Germline V lookup: CDR1 ENHRY, CDR2 SYGVKD. Trimming left V 0 bases short and J 4 bases short, with 7 bases between. The CDR3 here is CAISESRGNQPQHF. The CDR3 nucleotides read TGTGCCATCAGTGAGTCTAGGGGGAATCAGCCCCAGCATTTT.

The chain recombines TRBV5-5 with TRBJ1-2; D is ambiguous. The CDR3 spans 13 residues. Germline CDR1 and CDR2: SGHKS and YYEKEE (reference sequence). The ends were cut back, 0 bases at V and 3 bases at J, with 6 bases in the middle. CDR3 sequence reads: CASSLEGDYGYTF. The CDR3 nucleotides are TGTGCCAGCAGCTTGGAGGGAGACTATGGCTACACCTTC.